These 28 T cell receptor beta chains were all obtained from the same sample, sequenced in a study of T cells in Graves' hyperthyroidism and ophthalmopathy. Regions amplified from RNA transcripts were the TCR beta CDR3 regions. Primed by the HTBI set, a first-round RT-PCR was run on the TCR CDR3. A single record per CDR3 protein comes from TCRdb applying MiXCR to the multiplex PCR reads. The sample yields over 350,000 distinct CDR3 sequences, approximately 15% seen once. The material sequenced was blood. The receptors originated from a man between 18 and 35 years old with Graves' ophthalmopathy.

The V gene is TRBV4-1, the J gene TRBJ2-1; the D gene could be TRBD1 or TRBD2 (5 bases each). Trimming removed 0 bases at V and 3 bases at J, with 15 bases between. From germline, CDR1 is MGHRA and CDR2 YSYEKL. The CDR3 runs to 17 residues. The CDR3, as DNA: TGCGCCAGCAGCCAAGATGTCGGGTTGAGGGGCTACAATGAGCAGTTCTTC. Its protein is CASSQDVGLRGYNEQFF.

This clonotype has a count of ten or more. The genes are TRBV20-1 and TRBJ2-7; unclear D gene. Germline V gene data show CDR1 as DFQATT and CDR2 as SNEGSKA (reference sequence). The CDR3 contains 10 residues. Trimming cost V 3 bases and J 4 bases, with 4 bases left between them. CDR3 in DNA: TGCAGTGCTAGTAAATACGAGCAGTACTTC. Amino acid sequence: CSASKYEQYF.

In its sample, this clonotype was seen many times. The chain has TRBV3-1 and TRBJ1-2; D is undetermined. CDR1 LGHDT and CDR2 YNNKEL come from the germline V gene (reference sequence). V lost 0 bases, J lost 8 bases, and 16 bases lay in between. The CDR3 has 15 amino acids. CDR3 DNA: TGTGCCAGCAGCCAAGAAGGGTCGGGAATGCAAGGCTACACCTTC. It translates to CASSQEGSGMQGYTF.

In its sample, this clonotype was seen many times. The chain uses TRBV5-8 and TRBJ1-5; no firm D call. CDR3 length equals 15 residues. In germline, CDR1 is SGHTS, CDR2 YDEGEE. The ends were cut back, 2 bases at V and 1 base at J, with 10 bases in the middle. CDR3 region: CASSFLPGSNQPQHF. As DNA, the CDR3 is TGTGCCAGCAGCTTTTTACCGGGGAGCAATCAGCCCCAGCATTTT. Full variable domain (missing parts from reference TRBV5-8 and TRBJ1-5): EAGVTQSPTHLIKTRGQQATLRCSPISGHTSVYWYQQALGLGLQFLLWYDEGEERNRGNFPPRFSGRQFPNYSSELNVNALELEDSALYLCASSFLPGSNQPQHFGDGTRLSIL.

This clonotype was recorded many times. The chain joins TRBV20-1 to TRBJ2-4; TRBD1 aligns across 9 bases. This CDR3 has 13 amino acids. V lost 6 bases to trimming and J lost 4 bases; unmatched junction nucleotides: 4. Germline-derived CDR1 and CDR2 are DFQATT and SNEGSKA (reference sequence). Written as DNA, the CDR3 is TGCAGTGCGGGGGACAGGGATAAAAACATTCAGTACTTC. Protein sequence: CSAGDRDKNIQYF.

This sequence joins TRBV19 and TRBJ2-7, with 10 bases that match TRBD2. The germline V gene encodes CDR1 LNHDA and CDR2 SQIVND (reference sequence). The length of the CDR3 is 16 residues. Unmatched junction bases numbered 7, after V lost 2 bases and J lost 3 bases. The CDR3 reads CASSIRGPSGSYEQYF. CDR3 bases: TGTGCCAGTAGTATAAGAGGGCCTAGCGGGAGCTACGAGCAGTACTTC. The variable domain in full, with the rest retrieved from reference TRBV19 and TRBJ2-7, is DGGITQSPKYLFRKEGQNVTLSCEQNLNHDAMYWYRQDPGQGLRLIYYSQIVNDFQKGDIAEGYSVSREKKESFPLTVTSAQKNPTAFYLCASSIRGPSGSYEQYFGPGTRLTVT.

This rearrangement joins TRBV30 to TRBJ2-1; the match to TRBD2 covers 12 bases. V was pared by 4 bases and J by 6 bases, with 7 bases of the junction left unmatched. Germline loops: CDR1 GTSNPN, CDR2 SVGIG (reference sequence). The CDR3 is 15 amino acids. CDR3 nucleotide sequence: TGTGCCTGGAAATTACTAGCGGGAGGTAGCAATGAGCAGTTCTTC. Translation gives CAWKLLAGGSNEQFF.

This clonotype was detected many times. The V and J genes are TRBV11-2 and TRBJ2-7, with TRBD2 matching 10 bases. The J segment lost 3 bases and the V segment lost 4 bases, leaving 3 bases of the junction unmatched. Germline V CDR1 and CDR2: SGHAT, FQNNGV. CDR3 size: 14 residues. CDR3 coding DNA: TGTGCCAGCAGCTCTTGGACTAGCGGCTACGAGCAGTACTTC. Protein sequence: CASSSWTSGYEQYF.

A remark on this clonotype: A single base separates this from a much larger clone, so it may be a read error. The chain couples TRBV7-9 to TRBJ2-1, with 11 bases lining up with TRBD1. In germline, CDR1 is SEHNR, CDR2 FQNEAQ (reference sequence). The CDR3 has 16 residues. CDR3 DNA sequence: TGTGCCAGCGGCTTATCGGGACAGGGGGGCTACAATGAGCAGTTCTTC. Translated: CASGLSGQGGYNEQFF. Filled out from reference TRBV7-9 and TRBJ2-1, the complete variable domain reads DTGVSQNPRHKITKRGQNVTFRCDPISEHNRLYWYRQTLGQGPEFLTYFQNEAQLEKSRLLSDRFSAERPKGSFSTLEIQRTEQGDSAMYLCASGLSGQGGYNEQFFGPGTRLTVL.

This clonotype came up many times. V and J are TRBV6-1 and TRBJ2-5, with a possible D match to TRBD2 (6 bases). V was trimmed by 3 bases and J by 3 bases, leaving 11 bases between them. The CDR3 contains 14 residues. CDR1 is MNHNS and CDR2 is SASEGT in the germline V gene. CDR3 in DNA: TGTGCCAGCAGTGAGCGGGACGGGAAAGAGACCCAGTACTTC. Its translation is CASSERDGKETQYF.

Turning to this clonotype: A single base separates this from a much larger clone, so it may be a read error. J is TRBJ1-3 and V is TRBV7-6, with D possibly being TRBD1 (5 bases). V dropped 8 bases and J dropped 2 bases, with 13 bases sitting between them. In germline, CDR1 is SGHVS, CDR2 FNYEAQ. This CDR3 is built from 14 residues. The CDR3 region is CASGDFYPGNTIYF. The CDR3 DNA sequence: TGTGCCAGCGGGGACTTCTACCCTGGAAACACCATATATTTT.

This clonotype was seen once. A read error is possible here, since a much larger clone lies one base away. This chain links TRBV28 with TRBJ1-6; D unclear. This CDR3 comprises 15 residues. Germline V CDR1 and CDR2: MDHEN, SYDVKM. V lost 3 bases and J 5 bases, leaving 11 bases between the germline ends. DNA of the CDR3: TGTGCCAGCAGTTTGGGCAGGATCCATAATTCACCCCTCCACTTT. Protein: CASSLGRIHNSPLHF.

This clonotype turned up a few times. The chain carries TRBV5-1 and TRBJ2-7; TRBD1 is a possible D gene (5 bases). The germline V gene has CDR1 SGHRS and CDR2 YFSETQ. Trimming took off 0 bases at V and 3 bases at J, with 10 bases between the two ends. The CDR3 contains 14 residues. The CDR3 DNA sequence: TGCGCCAGCAGCTTGGCCTTTCAGGGCTACGAGCAGTACTTC. Protein sequence: CASSLAFQGYEQYF. Combining the CDR3 with reference TRBV5-1 and TRBJ2-7 gives the whole variable domain KAGVTQTPRYLIKTRGQQVTLSCSPISGHRSVSWYQQTPGQGLQFLFEYFSETQRNKGNFPGRFSGRQFSNSRSEMNVSTLELGDSALYLCASSLAFQGYEQYFGPGTRLTVT.

This clonotype was recorded many times. This rearrangement joins TRBV3-1 to TRBJ1-2; TRBD1 matches 7 bases. Germline V gene lookup returns CDR1 LGHDT and CDR2 YNNKEL (reference sequence). Trimming took 3 bases from V and 2 from J; bases not matched to a gene: 9. The CDR3 consists of 16 residues. The CDR3 loop reads CASSHLEGAPNYGYTF. The CDR3 DNA sequence: TGTGCCAGCAGCCACTTGGAGGGGGCCCCCAACTATGGCTACACCTTC.

This clonotype was seen many times. The V call is TRBV13, the J call TRBJ2-7; perhaps TRBD2 as D (6 bases). Looked up from germline, CDR1 is PRHDT and CDR2 is FYEKMQ (reference sequence). Trimming stripped 0 bases from V and 0 bases from J, with 15 bases between. The CDR3 runs to 17 residues. The CDR3: CASSLGWAGLSSYEQYF. As DNA, the CDR3 is TGTGCCAGCAGCTTAGGGTGGGCGGGGCTGAGCTCCTACGAGCAGTACTTC.

The V gene is TRBV12-3 or TRBV12-4, the J gene TRBJ1-5, with D possibly matching TRBD1 (6 bases). The V and J ends lost 7 bases and 5 bases respectively, with 18 bases between them. This CDR3 is built from 15 residues. CDR3 DNA sequence: TGTGCCAGCAAACAAGCGGGCAGGGGTGATCAGCCCCAGCATTTT. Translating gives CASKQAGRGDQPQHF.

This clonotype was seen more than once but under ten times. The chain joins TRBV24-1 to TRBJ1-2; a weak D match, TRBD1 (6 bases). Germline lookup yields CDR1 KGHDR and CDR2 SFDVKD. The CDR3 totals 14 residues. V shed 1 base and J shed 6 bases, with 11 bases lying between them. The CDR3 here is CATSDFPRGDGYTF. In nucleotides, the CDR3 is TGTGCCACCAGTGATTTCCCCAGGGGTGATGGCTACACCTTC.

This clonotype was counted ten times or more. J is TRBJ2-1 and V is TRBV14; D ambiguous. CDR3 size: 12 residues. The germline CDR1 and CDR2 sequences are SGHDN and FVKESK. The ends were cut back, 1 base at V and 8 bases at J, with 6 bases in the middle. CDR3 amino acids: CASSQVVYEQFF. CDR3 DNA: TGTGCCAGCAGCCAAGTAGTTTATGAGCAGTTCTTC.

There are a few counts of this clonotype. The V gene is TRBV7-9, the J gene TRBJ1-2, with unresolved D. V shed 2 bases and J shed 2 bases, with 15 bases lying between them. This CDR3 contains 16 residues. Germline lookup yields CDR1 SEHNR and CDR2 FQNEAQ (reference sequence). The chain's CDR3 is CASSLHPGSTNYGYTF. CDR3 DNA sequence: TGTGCCAGCAGCTTACATCCAGGATCAACCAACTATGGCTACACCTTC.

This clonotype was counted many times. This rearrangement joins TRBV20-1 to TRBJ1-1; D might be TRBD1 (5 bases). Trimming took 0 bases from V and 0 from J, leaving 11 bases between them. The germline V gene encodes CDR1 DFQATT and CDR2 SNEGSKA (reference sequence). This CDR3 spans 15 amino acids. DNA for the CDR3: TGCAGTGCTAGAGATAGGGAGGGGCTGAACACTGAAGCTTTCTTT. It yields the protein CSARDREGLNTEAFF.

This clonotype has at least ten counts. V is TRBV7-2 and J is TRBJ2-3; D not certain. The CDR3 loop spans 12 amino acids. V lost 3 bases and J lost 6, with 7 bases in between. Germline values: CDR1 SGHTA, CDR2 FQGNSA. The CDR3, as DNA: TGTGCCAGCAGCTTGACGAAGGATACGCAGTATTTT. It codes for CASSLTKDTQYF.

This clonotype was recorded many times. The chain uses TRBV11-3 and TRBJ2-1; TRBD1 matches 10 bases. V shed 6 bases and J 12 bases; nucleotides not matched to a gene: 14. There are 15 residues in the CDR3. The V gene's germline CDR1 is SGHNT and CDR2 YENEEA. The CDR3 DNA follows: TGTGCCAGCAGTTCCCGGGACAGGGGTTTGGGGGGGCAGTTCTTC. This gives the protein CASSSRDRGLGGQFF. The whole variable domain, remainder taken from reference TRBV11-3 and TRBJ2-1, is EAGVVQSPRYKIIEKKQPVAFWCNPISGHNTLYWYLQNLGQGPELLIRYENEEAVDDSQLPKDRFSAERLKGVDSTLKIQPAELGDSAVYLCASSSRDRGLGGQFFGPGTRLTVL.

This clonotype was detected many times. The genes are TRBV29-1 and TRBJ2-5; 7 positions match TRBD1. V shed 0 bases, J shed 4 bases, and the junction held 8 bases outside the gene matches. Germline-derived CDR1 and CDR2 are SQVTM and ANQGSEA. There are 15 residues in the CDR3. The CDR3 sequence: CSVEEARGSRETQYF. Here the CDR3 DNA reads TGCAGCGTTGAAGAGGCCAGGGGGTCGAGAGAGACCCAGTACTTC.

The chain carries TRBV6-1 and TRBJ2-3, with D hard to call. The length of the CDR3 is 13 residues. Germline V lookup: CDR1 MNHNS, CDR2 SASEGT. Trimming took 2 bases from V and 4 from J, leaving 7 bases between them. CDR3 sequence reads: CASSEIGSDTQYF. In nucleotides, the CDR3 is TGTGCCAGCAGTGAAATAGGCTCAGATACGCAGTATTTT.

The sample holds a few counts of this clonotype. The chain has TRBV9 and TRBJ2-5; the match to TRBD2 covers 10 bases. V trimming: 0 bases; J trimming: 5 bases; junction bases outside the gene matches: 10. The CDR3 spans 17 residues. CDR1 and CDR2 (germline): SGDLS, YYNGEE. CDR3 sequence: CASSVEPTAGGRETQYF. CDR3 nucleotides: TGTGCCAGCAGCGTAGAGCCTACAGCGGGGGGGCGGGAGACCCAGTACTTC. The complete variable domain, with remaining parts taken from reference TRBV9 and TRBJ2-5, reads DSGVTQTPKHLITATGQRVTLRCSPRSGDLSVYWYQQSLDQGLQFLIQYYNGEERAKGNILERFSAQQFPDLHSELNLSSLELGDSALYFCASSVEPTAGGRETQYFGPGTRLLVL.

There are a few counts of this clonotype. The gene calls are TRBV9 and TRBJ1-6; 11 nucleotides line up with TRBD1. Germline CDR1 is SGDLS and CDR2 is YYNGEE. The CDR3 runs 15 residues. The V and J ends lost 0 bases and 9 bases, in that order; junction bases with no gene match: 2. CDR3 bases: TGTGCCAGCAGCGTAGGGGGGACAGGGGGTTCACCCCTCCACTTT. As protein: CASSVGGTGGSPLHF.

Regarding this clonotype: This may be a read error: a much more frequent sequence differs by one nucleotide. The chain is built from TRBV6-1 and TRBJ1-2; D gene uncertain. The CDR3 contains 14 residues. In germline, CDR1 is MNHNS, CDR2 SASEGT. CDR3 residues: CASSIRPREKGYAF. Written as DNA, the CDR3 is TGCGCCAGCAGCATACGGCCGCGGGAGAAGGGCTACGCCTTC.

The rearrangement joins TRBV6-1 to TRBJ1-2; D is perhaps TRBD1 (6 bases). V shed 11 bases and J shed 8 bases, with 27 bases lying between them. This CDR3 comprises 15 residues. CDR1 is MNHNS and CDR2 is SASEGT in the germline V gene. The DNA for the CDR3 is TGTGCCTCCAGCAAAATGGGGACACAGGGAGGAGGCTACACCTTC. This sequence encodes CASSKMGTQGGGYTF.